This T cell receptor (beta chain) was profiled in a study of blood T cell repertoires in COVID-19. About the study: COVID-19 samples, acute and convalescent, were from the United States, Italy and Spain.

Seattle's enrolled individuals joined amid active infection and were then monitored longitudinally. Sequenced by immunoSEQ multiplex PCR; TCRdb stores in-frame clones only, minus some. The sample has under 200,000 clones, roughly 82% seen once; the top ten hold about 7.8%. Trimming removed 2 bases from V and 7 bases from J, with 20 bases in between. The CDR3 totals 16 residues. Germline CDR1 is SEHNR and CDR2 is FQNEAQ (reference sequence). This receptor was identified in a woman aged 60-75 years with COVID-19, enrolled during active disease. This chain links TRBV7-9 with TRBJ1-1; no firm D call. The material sequenced was peripheral blood. DNA for the CDR3: TGTGCCAGCAGCTTATTCGGCGGTGCGGGTTTCATTGAAGCTTTCTTT. Translating gives CASSLFGGAGFIEAFF.